The rows below give T cell receptor beta chains drawn from one sample of a study of blood T cell repertoires in COVID-19. Using immunoSEQ multiplex PCR, the repertoire was profiled, and TCRdb retains in-frame clones only, with some absent. The repertoire consists of 250,000 to 350,000 clones, with over 75% occurring once and the leading ten covering approximately 7.5%. The sequencing sample was made of peripheral blood. The receptors derive from a woman younger than 45 with COVID-19, enrolled during active disease. Each CDR3 is given with its conserved first and last residue. The D gene is left open where the match is weak. Size is omitted from some rows. Given values are once, few, many or a class for expanded clones.

size,length,J,V,D,DNA,CDR3
.,13,TRBJ1-1,TRBV29-1,.,TGCAGCGTGATACAGGGCACTTACACTGAAGCTTTCTTT,CSVIQGTYTEAFF
.,12,TRBJ2-7,TRBV11-2,.,TGTGCCAGCAGCTTAGTACAGAACGAGCAGTACTTC,CASSLVQNEQYF
.,15,TRBJ1-3,TRBV30,.,TGTGCCTGGAGTCGACAGTGGATGTCTGGAAACACCATATATTTT,CAWSRQWMSGNTIYF
.,14,TRBJ1-5,TRBV18,.,TGTGCCAGCTCACCATCGGGCGGGGATCAGCCCCAGCATTTT,CASSPSGGDQPQHF
once,17,TRBJ1-3,TRBV18,.,TGTGCCAGCTCACCGGCCGGCCAGGGTTACGAAGGAAACACCATATATTTT,CASSPAGQGYEGNTIYF
.,17,TRBJ2-1,TRBV7-6,TRBD2,TGTGCCAGCAGCTTATGGACTAGCGGGAGGGCTTACAATGAGCAGTTCTTC,CASSLWTSGRAYNEQFF
few,15,TRBJ1-6,TRBV19,.,TGTGCCAGTAGTATCGTCCAGGGTGTGGGTTCACCCCTCCACTTT,CASSIVQGVGSPLHF
.,15,TRBJ1-2,TRBV6-5,.,TGTGCCAGCAGTTACAGGTCCACAGGTTTTTATGGCTACACCTTC,CASSYRSTGFYGYTF
.,14,TRBJ2-1,TRBV15,.,TGTGCCACCAGCAGAGAGCCAGGGGCGAATGAGCAGTTCTTC,CATSREPGANEQFF
.,16,TRBJ1-5,TRBV7-8,TRBD1,TGTGCCAGCAGCTCAAGACCGGGACAGGGGGCACAGCCCCAGCATTTT,CASSSRPGQGAQPQHF
.,14,TRBJ1-1,TRBV7-8,.,TGTGCCAGCACCCCGACGACAGGAAACACTGAAGCTTTCTTT,CASTPTTGNTEAFF
.,15,TRBJ2-7,TRBV29-1,TRBD2,TGCAGCGTTGAAGTCGGACTAGCGGGAAAGTACGAGCAGTACTTC,CSVEVGLAGKYEQYF
.,12,TRBJ1-2,TRBV19,.,TGTGCCAGTAGTGCAGGAACCAATGGCTACACCTTC,CASSAGTNGYTF
.,14,TRBJ2-1,TRBV4-1,TRBD1,TGCGCCAGCAGCCAGAGGACAGGGGGCCCTGAGCAGTTCTTC,CASSQRTGGPEQFF
.,16,TRBJ2-1,TRBV19,TRBD2,TGTGCCAGTAGTAGCTCGCTGGCGGGGGAGGGCGATGAGCAGTTCTTC,CASSSSLAGEGDEQFF
.,16,TRBJ1-3,TRBV5-1,.,TGCGCCAGCAGCTTGGTTGCGGCGTTCCCTGGAAACACCATATATTTT,CASSLVAAFPGNTIYF
.,14,TRBJ1-5,TRBV2,.,TGTGCCAGCAGTGAGTGGGACATTAATCAGCCCCAGCATTTT,CASSEWDINQPQHF
.,15,TRBJ1-1,TRBV18,.,TGTGCCAGCTCACCAGAGGGCCGCGGGTTCACTGAAGCTTTCTTT,CASSPEGRGFTEAFF
.,16,TRBJ2-1,TRBV3-1/TRBV3-2,TRBD2,TGTGCCAGCAGCCAAGATCTAGCGGGCTCCTACAATGAGCAGTTCTTC,CASSQDLAGSYNEQFF
once,15,TRBJ1-2,TRBV5-6,TRBD1,TGTGCCAGCAGCTTGTGGACGAGGGGGCGAAGGGGCTACACCTTC,CASSLWTRGRRGYTF
.,14,TRBJ2-3,TRBV5-1,.,TGCGCCAGCAGTCGCGGGACAGAAACAGATACGCAGTATTTT,CASSRGTETDTQYF
.,14,TRBJ2-3,TRBV30,TRBD2,TGTGCCTGGATCTCTCGCGGGAGGACAGATACGCAGTATTTT,CAWISRGRTDTQYF
.,16,TRBJ1-2,TRBV28,.,TGTGCCAGCAGCAGCTTAGGCGGGAAACCTAACTATGGCTACACCTTC,CASSSLGGKPNYGYTF
.,14,TRBJ1-1,TRBV11-2,.,TGTGCCAGCAGCTTAGAAGCGGGGGCCACTGAAGCTTTCTTT,CASSLEAGATEAFF
.,12,TRBJ2-7,TRBV9,.,TGTGCCAGCAGCGGACAAACCTACGAGCAGTACTTC,CASSGQTYEQYF
.,12,TRBJ1-2,TRBV29-1,.,TGCAGCGTTGGTTCAGGGCCCTATGGCTACACCTTC,CSVGSGPYGYTF
.,13,TRBJ2-1,TRBV7-2,.,TGTGCCAGCAGCTTCAACTCCTACAATGAGCAGTTCTTC,CASSFNSYNEQFF
.,13,TRBJ1-1,TRBV28,.,TGTGCCAGCAGTCAGGGTAGGAACACTGAAGCTTTCTTT,CASSQGRNTEAFF
.,16,TRBJ1-3,TRBV2,.,TGTGCCAGCAGTCACGATTACAGGTCCTCTGGAAACACCATATATTTT,CASSHDYRSSGNTIYF
.,14,TRBJ2-7,TRBV7-2,.,TGTGCCAGCAGCGTGACAGTGAGCTCCTACGAGCAGTACTTC,CASSVTVSSYEQYF
.,13,TRBJ1-1,TRBV6-5,.,TGTGCCAGCATCGTGACAGGTGGGCGTGAAGCTTTCTTT,CASIVTGGREAFF
.,16,TRBJ1-5,TRBV11-3,TRBD1,TGTGCCAGCAGCTTAACGTGGCAGGGGGCGACTCAGCCCCAGCATTTT,CASSLTWQGATQPQHF
.,12,TRBJ1-2,TRBV24-1,.,TGTGCCACCAGTGATGAAGGGAGGGGCTACACCTTC,CATSDEGRGYTF
.,14,TRBJ2-3,TRBV7-2,.,TGTGCCAGCAGCTCTCTGCCCAGTACAGATACGCAGTATTTT,CASSSLPSTDTQYF
.,13,TRBJ2-1,TRBV27,.,TGTGCCAGCAGTTTTTTGGGGGCTCACGAGCAGTTCTTC,CASSFLGAHEQFF
.,16,TRBJ1-1,TRBV19,.,TGTGCCAGTAGTATAGGCGCAGGGGCCGGGTACACTGAAGCTTTCTTT,CASSIGAGAGYTEAFF
.,14,TRBJ2-7,TRBV6-1,TRBD1,TGTGCCAGCAGTGAGAGAGGGGGCAACTACGAGCAGTACTTC,CASSERGGNYEQYF
few,15,TRBJ2-7,TRBV4-1,TRBD2,TGCGCCAGCAGCCAAGATGTTCGCGGGGGCTACGAGCAGTACTTC,CASSQDVRGGYEQYF
.,14,TRBJ1-2,TRBV15,TRBD1,TGTGCCACCAGCGACGGGACAGGGGGCTGGGGCTACACCTTC,CATSDGTGGWGYTF
.,13,TRBJ2-7,TRBV19,TRBD1,TGTGCCAGTGAGGACAGGGGTTCCTACGAGCAGTACTTC,CASEDRGSYEQYF
.,16,TRBJ2-5,TRBV7-6,.,TGTGCCAGCAGCCAACGCGGCGGGGAGCTCCAAGAGACCCAGTACTTC,CASSQRGGELQETQYF